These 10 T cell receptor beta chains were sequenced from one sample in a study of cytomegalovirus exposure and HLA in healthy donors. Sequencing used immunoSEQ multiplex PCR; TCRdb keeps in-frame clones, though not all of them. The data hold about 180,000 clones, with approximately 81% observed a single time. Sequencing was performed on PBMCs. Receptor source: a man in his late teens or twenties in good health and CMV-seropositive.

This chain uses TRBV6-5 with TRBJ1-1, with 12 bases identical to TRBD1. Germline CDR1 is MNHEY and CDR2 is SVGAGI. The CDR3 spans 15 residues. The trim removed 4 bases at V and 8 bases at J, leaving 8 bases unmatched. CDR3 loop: CASSLNRDRGREAFF. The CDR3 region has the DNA TGTGCCAGCAGTTTAAACCGGGACAGGGGGCGCGAAGCTTTCTTT.

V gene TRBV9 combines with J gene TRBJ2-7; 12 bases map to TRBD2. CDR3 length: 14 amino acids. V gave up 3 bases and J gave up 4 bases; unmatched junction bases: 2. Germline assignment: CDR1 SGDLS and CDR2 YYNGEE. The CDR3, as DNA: TGTGCCAGCAGCGCGCTAGCGGGAGGGTACGAGCAGTACTTC. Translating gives CASSALAGGYEQYF.

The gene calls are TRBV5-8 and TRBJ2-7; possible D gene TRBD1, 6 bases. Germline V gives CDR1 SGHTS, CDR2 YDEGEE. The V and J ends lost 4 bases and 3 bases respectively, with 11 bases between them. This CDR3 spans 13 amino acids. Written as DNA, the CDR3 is TGTGCCAGCAGCCCCGACAGGTTCTACGAGCAGTACTTC. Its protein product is CASSPDRFYEQYF.

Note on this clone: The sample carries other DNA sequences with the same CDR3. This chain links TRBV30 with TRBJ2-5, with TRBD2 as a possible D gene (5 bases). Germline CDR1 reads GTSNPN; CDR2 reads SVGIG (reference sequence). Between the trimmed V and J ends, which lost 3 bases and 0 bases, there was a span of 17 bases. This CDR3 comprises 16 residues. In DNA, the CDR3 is TGTGCCTGGAGCCCGGCGGACGGGATTCACCAAGAGACCCAGTACTTC. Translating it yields CAWSPADGIHQETQYF. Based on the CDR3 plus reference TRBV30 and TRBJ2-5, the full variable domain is SQTIHQWPATLVQPVGSPLSLECTVEGTSNPNLYWYRQAAGRGLQLLFYSVGIGQISSEVPQNLSASRPQDRQFILSSKKLLLSDSGFYLCAWSPADGIHQETQYFGPGTRLLVL.

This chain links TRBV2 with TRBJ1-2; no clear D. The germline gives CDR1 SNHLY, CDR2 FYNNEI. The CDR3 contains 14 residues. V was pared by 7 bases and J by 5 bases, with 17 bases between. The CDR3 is CASKREGPVYGYTF. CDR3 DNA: TGTGCCAGCAAACGAGAGGGCCCGGTGTATGGCTACACCTTC.

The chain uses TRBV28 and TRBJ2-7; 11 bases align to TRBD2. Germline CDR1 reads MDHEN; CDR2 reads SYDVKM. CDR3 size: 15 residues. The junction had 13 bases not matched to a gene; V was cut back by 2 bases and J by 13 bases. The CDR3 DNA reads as TGTGCCAGCAGTTTAGGTAGCGGGGGGGTTGCCTGGAGATACTTC. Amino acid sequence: CASSLGSGGVAWRYF.

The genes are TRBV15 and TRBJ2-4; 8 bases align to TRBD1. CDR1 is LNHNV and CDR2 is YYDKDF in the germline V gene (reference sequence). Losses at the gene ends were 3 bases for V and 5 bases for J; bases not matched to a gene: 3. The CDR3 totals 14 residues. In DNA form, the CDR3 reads TGTGCCACCAGCAGGGGGACAGGAGAAAACATTCAGTACTTC. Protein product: CATSRGTGENIQYF.

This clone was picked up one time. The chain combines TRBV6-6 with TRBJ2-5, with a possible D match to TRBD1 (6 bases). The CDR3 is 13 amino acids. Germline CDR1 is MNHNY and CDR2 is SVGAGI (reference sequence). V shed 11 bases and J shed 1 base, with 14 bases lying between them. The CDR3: CAVSEGGQETQYF. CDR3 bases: TGTGCCGTAAGCGAAGGGGGCCAAGAGACCCAGTACTTC.

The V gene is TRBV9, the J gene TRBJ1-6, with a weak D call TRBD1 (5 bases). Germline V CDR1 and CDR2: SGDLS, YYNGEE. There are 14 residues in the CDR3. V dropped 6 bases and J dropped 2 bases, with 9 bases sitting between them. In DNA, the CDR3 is TGTGCCAGCACCGGGGGAACCTATAATTCACCCCTCCACTTT. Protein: CASTGGTYNSPLHF.

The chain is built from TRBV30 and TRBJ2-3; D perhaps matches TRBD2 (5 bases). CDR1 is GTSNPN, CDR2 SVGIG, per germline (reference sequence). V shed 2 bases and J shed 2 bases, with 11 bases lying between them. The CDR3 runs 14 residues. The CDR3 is CAWSKSGNTDTQYF. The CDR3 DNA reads TGTGCCTGGAGTAAAAGCGGTAACACAGATACGCAGTATTTT.